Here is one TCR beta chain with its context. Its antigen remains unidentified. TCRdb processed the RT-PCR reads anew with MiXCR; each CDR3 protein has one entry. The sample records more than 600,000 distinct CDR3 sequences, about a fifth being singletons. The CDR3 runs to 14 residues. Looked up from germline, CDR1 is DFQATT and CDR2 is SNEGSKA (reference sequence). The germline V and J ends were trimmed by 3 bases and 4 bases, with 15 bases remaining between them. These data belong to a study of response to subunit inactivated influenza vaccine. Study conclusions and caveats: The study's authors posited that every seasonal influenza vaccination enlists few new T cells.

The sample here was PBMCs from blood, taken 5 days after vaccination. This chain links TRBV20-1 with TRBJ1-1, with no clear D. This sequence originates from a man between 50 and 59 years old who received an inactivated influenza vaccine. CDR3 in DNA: TGCAGTGCTAGCTTTAGCATTGGCGGCACTGAAGCTTTCTTT. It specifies CSASFSIGGTEAFF.